This T cell receptor (beta chain) was recorded in a study of tumor-infiltrating lymphocytes in localized non-small cell lung cancer. CDR1 and CDR2 from the germline V gene are MDHEN and SYDVKM. The CDR3 extends over 14 amino acids. Trimming cost V 8 bases and J 0 bases; bases outside gene matches: 4. Repertoires were generated with immunoSEQ multiplex PCR, while TCRdb's copy carries only in-frame clones and drops some. The profile shows 11,000 to 15,000 clones, roughly 82% of them singletons. This clone was seen once. This receptor was taken from a human donor with non-small cell lung cancer. Sequenced: lung tumor tissue. The genes are TRBV28 and TRBJ1-3; 7 bases map to TRBD1. This chain's CDR3 is CASRTGASGNTIYF. Written as DNA, the CDR3 is TGTGCCAGCCGAACAGGGGCCTCTGGAAACACCATATATTTT.